These 21 T cell receptor beta chains came from one sample sequenced in a study of CD8 T cells in ankylosing spondylitis (TCRdb year 2017). Their specific antigens are unknown. Library generation was performed with 5' RACE. These reads were obtained on an Illumina HiSeq 2500. TCRdb passed the public sequencing reads through fastp at Q25 and MiXCR, retaining productive beta sequences. Each record represents a unique CDR3 protein, reported with the most common genes and DNA among its rows. This sample lists roughly 670,000 distinct CDR3 sequences; about 20% were detected once. The ten largest clones add up to around 19% of the sample. Paper-wide results and their limitations: A TCR beta motif of eight highly homologous amino acid variants appeared characteristic of blood from ankylosing spondylitis patients.

The specimen was blood, either unsorted or a sorted T cell fraction (not recorded which). The receptors here all came from a male donor with ankylosing spondylitis.

The chain has TRBV7-2 and TRBJ2-1; TRBD1 is a possible D gene (6 bases). Trimming left V 2 bases short and J 7 bases short, with 12 bases between. CDR3 length: 14 residues. The germline V gene has CDR1 SGHTA and CDR2 FQGNSA. The CDR3 region has the DNA TGTGCCAGCAGCTTATTTGGGGGCCCGAATGAGCAGTTCTTC. This translates into CASSLFGGPNEQFF.

The V call is TRBV9, the J call TRBJ2-7; 8 nucleotides match TRBD2. The V and J ends lost 4 bases and 2 bases, in that order; junction bases with no gene match: 14. Germline CDR1 and CDR2: SGDLS and YYNGEE. CDR3 length: 17 residues. CDR3 nucleotides: TGTGCCAGCAGCAACCATCCGGCTAGCGGGCTTACCTACGAGCAGTACTTC. This translates into CASSNHPASGLTYEQYF.

This clonotype was found a few times. This sequence joins TRBV11-2 and TRBJ1-1, with D perhaps TRBD1 (6 bases). V dropped 5 bases and J dropped 1 base, with 11 bases sitting between them. Looked up from germline, CDR1 is SGHAT and CDR2 is FQNNGV. CDR3 length: 14 residues. This chain's CDR3 is CASSEGTPNTEAFF. The CDR3 nucleotides read TGTGCCAGCAGCGAAGGGACACCGAACACTGAAGCTTTCTTT.

In this sample, this clonotype turned up a few times. The chain has TRBV24-1 and TRBJ2-1; 9 bases are a match to TRBD2. This CDR3 spans 15 amino acids. Per the germline V gene, CDR1 is KGHDR and CDR2 is SFDVKD. Trimming took 5 bases from V and 4 from J; bases not matched to a gene: 5. The CDR3 protein is CATSVGTSLYNEQFF. The CDR3 DNA sequence: TGTGCCACCAGTGTAGGGACTAGCTTATACAATGAGCAGTTCTTC.

This clonotype has more than one count but fewer than ten. The chain uses TRBV20-1 and TRBJ2-7, with 8 bases aligning to TRBD1. This CDR3 is built from 13 residues. CDR1 and CDR2 (germline): DFQATT, SNEGSKA (reference sequence). J gave up 5 bases and V 6 bases, and 9 bases lay outside the gene matches. CDR3 sequence (DNA): TGCAGTGCCAAACGGACAGGGCTCGACGAGCAGTACTTC. Its translation is CSAKRTGLDEQYF.

V usage is TRBV4-2 and J usage is TRBJ1-2; no reliable D call. Trimming removed 0 bases at V and 1 base at J, with 6 bases between. CDR1 LGHNA and CDR2 YNFKEQ come from the germline V gene. The CDR3 spans 14 residues. CDR3 bases: TGTGCCAGCAGCCAAGATGGGCTTAACTATGGCTACACCTTC. Protein product: CASSQDGLNYGYTF.

The sample holds a few counts of this clonotype. CDR3 nucleotide sequence: TGCAGTGCTAGTCCTTGGGGGAGCAATCAGCCCCAGCATTTT. Its protein is CSASPWGSNQPQHF. The genes are TRBV20-1 and TRBJ1-5, with D perhaps matching TRBD1 (5 bases). Germline CDR1 reads DFQATT; CDR2 reads SNEGSKA (reference sequence). The CDR3 extends over 14 amino acids. The ends were cut back, 3 bases at V and 1 base at J, with 10 bases in the middle.

DNA for the CDR3: TGTGCCAGCAAAGATCAGGGGTTATATGGCTACACCTTC. Translated, it gives CASKDQGLYGYTF. V usage is TRBV6-1 and J usage is TRBJ1-2; D perhaps matches TRBD1 (6 bases). This CDR3 spans 13 amino acids. Germline-derived CDR1 and CDR2 are MNHNS and SASEGT. V lost 7 bases and J 5 bases, leaving 14 bases between the germline ends.

This sequence joins TRBV7-9 and TRBJ2-2; 10 positions agree with TRBD1. The CDR3 length is 17 residues. CDR1 is SEHNR, CDR2 FQNEAQ, per germline (reference sequence). V was pared by 3 bases and J by 3 bases, with 7 bases of the junction left unmatched. The CDR3 loop is CASSFGTGTGDTGELFF. The CDR3 DNA sequence: TGTGCCAGCAGCTTCGGAACCGGGACAGGGGACACCGGGGAGCTGTTTTTT.

This clonotype was detected many times. The V call is TRBV13, the J call TRBJ1-6; 9 bases align to TRBD1. Germline values: CDR1 PRHDT, CDR2 FYEKMQ (reference sequence). The length of the CDR3 is 15 residues. J lost 5 bases, V lost 5 bases, and 4 bases had no gene match. The chain's CDR3 is CASSPGTGHNSPLHF. The CDR3 DNA follows: TGTGCCAGCAGCCCAGGGACAGGGCATAATTCACCCCTCCACTTT.

This clonotype occurred a few times. The rearrangement links TRBV27 to TRBJ2-1, with 11 positions matching TRBD2. J gave up 9 bases and V 6 bases, and 10 bases lay outside the gene matches. CDR3 size: 15 residues. The germline V gene has CDR1 MNHEY and CDR2 SMNVEV (reference sequence). In DNA, the CDR3 is TGTGCCAGCAGACCATTAGCGGGAGGGCCTCGTGAGCAGTTCTTC. Protein product: CASRPLAGGPREQFF.

The chain combines TRBV4-3 with TRBJ1-5, with D possibly being TRBD1 (5 bases). The CDR3 length is 19 residues. Deletions cut 1 base from V and 3 bases from J, with 22 bases between. The germline V gene encodes CDR1 LGHNA and CDR2 YSLEER. CDR3 nucleotides: TGCGCCAGCAGCCAAGTTCTTTTGTGGGGCGGGGTGAACAATCAGCCCCAGCATTTT. As protein: CASSQVLLWGGVNNQPQHF.

This chain connects TRBV2 to TRBJ2-1; tentative D call: TRBD2 (6 bases). The germline gives CDR1 SNHLY, CDR2 FYNNEI. The germline V and J ends were trimmed by 8 bases and 3 bases, with 14 bases remaining between them. The CDR3 has 14 amino acids. The CDR3: CASSAAGIYNEQFF. CDR3 sequence (DNA): TGTGCCAGCTCAGCGGCGGGAATCTACAATGAGCAGTTCTTC.

V usage is TRBV20-1 and J usage is TRBJ2-2, with 9 bases lining up with TRBD2. CDR1 and CDR2 (germline): DFQATT, SNEGSKA (reference sequence). The CDR3 is 18 residues long. V dropped 6 bases and J dropped 2; count of bases not matched to a gene: 16. CDR3 in amino acids: CSAEGWASGTINTGELFF. CDR3 DNA sequence: TGCAGTGCCGAGGGGTGGGCTAGCGGGACGATCAACACCGGGGAGCTGTTTTTT.

This chain uses TRBV3-1 with TRBJ2-3, with D hard to call. Looked up from germline, CDR1 is LGHDT and CDR2 is YNNKEL (reference sequence). This CDR3 spans 16 amino acids. Trimming took off 0 bases at V and 2 bases at J, with 12 bases between the two ends. CDR3: CASSQDPASITDTQYF. The DNA of the CDR3 is TGTGCCAGCAGCCAAGATCCCGCCTCCATCACAGATACGCAGTATTTT.

This clonotype was detected ten times or more. The chain joins TRBV5-1 to TRBJ2-7, with TRBD2 matching 15 bases. Germline V lookup: CDR1 SGHRS, CDR2 YFSETQ. This CDR3 comprises 16 residues. Losses at the gene ends were 4 bases for V and 4 bases for J; bases not matched to a gene: 6. CDR3 region: CASSTGLAGGQYEQYF. The CDR3 region has the DNA TGCGCCAGCAGCACGGGACTAGCGGGAGGCCAGTACGAGCAGTACTTC.

This clonotype occurred a few times. The V and J genes are TRBV4-2 and TRBJ1-5; TRBD1 matches 9 bases. With V trimmed by 6 bases and J by 5 bases, 8 bases remained unmatched. Germline assignment: CDR1 LGHNA and CDR2 YNFKEQ. The CDR3 has 15 residues. CDR3 nucleotides: TGTGCCAGCAGACAAACAGGGGGCAGGGATCAGCCCCAGCATTTT. This sequence encodes CASRQTGGRDQPQHF.

There are a few counts of this clonotype. One end of the junction fails to match germline, which may point to a read error. The rearrangement joins TRBV3-1 to TRBJ2-6; D is unclear. CDR3 size: 13 residues. CDR1 and CDR2 (germline): LGHDT, YNNKEL (reference sequence). The CDR3 sequence: CASRFSRANVLTF. For the CDR3, the DNA is TGTGCCAGCCGTTTCTCTCGGGCCAACGTCCTGACTTTC.

This clonotype has more than one count but fewer than ten. The CDR3 loop reads CATSGRRGTTGEQETQYF. In nucleotides, the CDR3 is TGTGCCACCAGCGGGAGGAGAGGGACAACGGGGGAACAAGAGACCCAGTACTTC. The chain carries TRBV15 and TRBJ2-5; D is perhaps TRBD1 or TRBD2 (6 bases each). The CDR3 is 18 residues long. V shed 5 bases and J shed 2 bases, with 24 bases lying between them. Germline V lookup: CDR1 LNHNV, CDR2 YYDKDF (reference sequence). Full variable domain (missing parts from reference TRBV15 and TRBJ2-5): DAMVIQNPRYQVTQFGKPVTLSCSQTLNHNVMYWYQQKSSQAPKLLFHYYDKDFNNEADTPDNFQSRRPNTSFCFLDIRSPGLGDTAMYLCATSGRRGTTGEQETQYFGPGTRLLVL.

The chain employs TRBV6-2 or TRBV6-3 and TRBJ2-5; no firm D call. Germline V lookup: CDR1 MNHEY, CDR2 SVGEGT. Between the trimmed V and J ends, which lost 2 bases and 5 bases, there was a span of 6 bases. The CDR3 sequence is 12 residues long. CDR3 sequence (DNA): TGTGCCAGCAGTTACCCGGATGAGACCCAGTACTTC. It is translated as CASSYPDETQYF.

This rearrangement joins TRBV20-1 to TRBJ2-3; 8 nucleotides line up with TRBD2. The CDR3 is 14 amino acids. The junction had 0 bases not matched to a gene; V was cut back by 0 bases and J by 1 base. Germline assignment: CDR1 DFQATT and CDR2 SNEGSKA (reference sequence). CDR3 in amino acids: CSARELAGTDTQYF. The DNA for the CDR3 is TGCAGTGCTAGAGAACTAGCGGGCACAGATACGCAGTATTTT.